One sample yielded the 10 T cell receptor beta chains listed below, sequenced in a study of T-cell memory formation after mild COVID-19. TCRdb recomputed calls from the 5' RACE reads with MiXCR, one row per CDR3 protein. This table holds more than 110,000 distinct CDR3 sequences, almost 25% found once. Material: PBMCs or a T cell subset sorted from them (not recorded which). These receptors originate from an adult woman who had mild COVID-19 (a few samples of this study predate the infection). Cell type and time point are not known.

The chain recombines TRBV9 with TRBJ2-1; 8 bases fit TRBD2. The V gene's germline CDR1 is SGDLS and CDR2 YYNGEE. CDR3 length: 14 amino acids. V shed 4 bases and J 7 bases; nucleotides not matched to a gene: 7. The CDR3 loop reads CASSPAGRGNEQFF. The CDR3 region has the DNA TGTGCCAGCAGCCCCGCCGGGAGGGGGAATGAGCAGTTCTTC.

This clonotype was found a few times. V gene TRBV25-1 combines with J gene TRBJ1-1; D is uncertain. The CDR3 has 14 residues. CDR1 and CDR2 from the germline V gene are MGHDK and SYGVNS. The ends were cut back, 1 base at V and 5 bases at J, with 11 bases in the middle. CDR3 in amino acids: CASSEWGSRTEAFF. As DNA, the CDR3 is TGTGCCAGCAGTGAATGGGGTTCGCGAACTGAAGCTTTCTTT.

The chain joins TRBV9 to TRBJ1-1; D gene uncertain. Trimming pared 2 bases from V and 5 bases from J, leaving 16 bases between. CDR1 is SGDLS and CDR2 is YYNGEE in the germline V gene. This CDR3 spans 15 amino acids. In DNA, the CDR3 is TGTGCCAGCAGCGTTGGGCGTTTCGGGGTAACTGAAGCTTTCTTT. Its protein is CASSVGRFGVTEAFF.

This clonotype was recorded a few times. The rearrangement uses TRBV6-1 and TRBJ1-1, with unresolved D. The V gene's germline CDR1 is MNHNS and CDR2 SASEGT. Trimming stripped 3 bases from V and 1 base from J, with 6 bases between. The CDR3 covers 13 residues. Written as DNA, the CDR3 is TGTGCCAGCAGTGAGAGGTGGAACACTGAAGCTTTCTTT. As protein: CASSERWNTEAFF.

This chain joins TRBV5-4 and TRBJ2-7; 9 nucleotides line up with TRBD1. V was clipped by 2 bases and J by 0 bases; unmatched bases: 3. Germline values: CDR1 SGHNT, CDR2 YYREEE (reference sequence). CDR3 size: 15 residues. The CDR3 loop is CASSFGTGSSYEQYF. The DNA for the CDR3 is TGTGCCAGCAGCTTCGGGACAGGGAGCTCCTACGAGCAGTACTTC.

This clonotype has a handful of counts. The chain is built from TRBV24-1 and TRBJ2-7, with D hard to call. CDR1 is KGHDR and CDR2 is SFDVKD in the germline V gene. V lost 8 bases and J 0 bases, leaving 16 bases between the germline ends. This CDR3 spans 15 amino acids. The CDR3 reads CATKEVLASSYEQYF. CDR3 DNA sequence: TGTGCCACCAAAGAAGTCCTGGCAAGCTCCTACGAGCAGTACTTC.

This clonotype turned up a few times. The chain uses TRBV2 and TRBJ1-5, with no clear D. Germline V gene data show CDR1 as SNHLY and CDR2 as FYNNEI. This CDR3 region has 16 residues. The V gene lost 6 bases and the J gene lost 2 bases, with 17 bases spanning the gap. The CDR3 coding sequence is TGTGCCAGCAGGGCCGATCCGGCCACCCGCAATCAGCCCCAGCATTTT. The encoded protein is CASRADPATRNQPQHF.

The rearrangement joins TRBV21-1 to TRBJ2-2; the table's D call, TRBD2, has no DNA check behind it. TRBV21-1 corresponds to a pseudogene. This CDR3 has 20 amino acids. The CDR3 bases are TGTGCCAGCGCACGGCTAGCGGGGTTTTTTCCGGGTACAAACACCGGGGAGCTGTTTTTT. As protein: CASARLAGFFPGTNTGELFF.

This clonotype was recorded a few times. This sequence joins TRBV7-7 and TRBJ2-1; no clear D gene. CDR3 length: 15 amino acids. Looked up from germline, CDR1 is SSHAT and CDR2 is FNYEAQ (reference sequence). V lost 5 bases, J lost 2 bases, and 13 bases lay in between. The CDR3 loop reads CASSPNPVAYNEQFF. The CDR3 DNA follows: TGTGCCAGCAGCCCAAACCCGGTCGCCTACAATGAGCAGTTCTTC.

This clonotype was counted between two and nine times. This chain joins TRBV27 and TRBJ2-3, with 7 positions matching TRBD2. Looked up from germline, CDR1 is MNHEY and CDR2 is SMNVEV (reference sequence). The CDR3 sequence is 15 residues long. With V trimmed by 5 bases and J by 6 bases, 11 bases remained unmatched. The CDR3 spells CASSPGLGVLDTQYF. In nucleotides, the CDR3 is TGTGCCAGCAGTCCTGGACTAGGAGTTTTGGATACGCAGTATTTT.